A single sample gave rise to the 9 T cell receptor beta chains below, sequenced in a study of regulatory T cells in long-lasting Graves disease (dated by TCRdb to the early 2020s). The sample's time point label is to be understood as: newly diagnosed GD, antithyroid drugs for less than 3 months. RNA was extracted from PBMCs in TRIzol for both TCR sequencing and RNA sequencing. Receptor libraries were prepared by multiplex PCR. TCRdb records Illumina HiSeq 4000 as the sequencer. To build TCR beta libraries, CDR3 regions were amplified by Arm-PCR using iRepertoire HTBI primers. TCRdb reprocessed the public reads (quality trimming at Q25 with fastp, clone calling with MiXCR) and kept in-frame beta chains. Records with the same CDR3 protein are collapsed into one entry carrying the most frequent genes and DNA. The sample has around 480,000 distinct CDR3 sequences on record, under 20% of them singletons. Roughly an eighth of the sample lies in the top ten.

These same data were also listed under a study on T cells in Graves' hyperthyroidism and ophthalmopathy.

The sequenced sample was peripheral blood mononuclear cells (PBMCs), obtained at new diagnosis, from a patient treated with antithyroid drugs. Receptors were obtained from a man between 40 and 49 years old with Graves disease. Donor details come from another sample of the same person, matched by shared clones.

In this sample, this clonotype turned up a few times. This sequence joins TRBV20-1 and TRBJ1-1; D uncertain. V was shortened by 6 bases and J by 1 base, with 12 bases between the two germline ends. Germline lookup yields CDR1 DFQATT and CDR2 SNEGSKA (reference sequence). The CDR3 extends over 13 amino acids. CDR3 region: CSAPVRGNTEAFF. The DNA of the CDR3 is TGCAGTGCCCCTGTCCGGGGGAACACTGAAGCTTTCTTT.

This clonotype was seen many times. CDR3 sequence reads: CASSSTGGSYEQYF. The CDR3 nucleotides read TGTGCCAGCAGTTCGACTGGCGGCTCCTACGAGCAGTACTTC. The gene calls are TRBV7-9 and TRBJ2-7; D not resolved. Germline V CDR1 and CDR2: SEHNR, FQNEAQ (reference sequence). The V gene lost 6 bases and the J gene lost 0 bases, with 12 bases spanning the gap. The CDR3 contains 14 residues.

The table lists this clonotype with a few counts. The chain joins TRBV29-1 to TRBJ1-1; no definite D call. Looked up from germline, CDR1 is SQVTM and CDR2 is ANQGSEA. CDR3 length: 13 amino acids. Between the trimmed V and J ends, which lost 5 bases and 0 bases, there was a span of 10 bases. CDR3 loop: CSVSRLMNTEAFF. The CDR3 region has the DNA TGCAGCGTTTCGAGGTTAATGAACACTGAAGCTTTCTTT.

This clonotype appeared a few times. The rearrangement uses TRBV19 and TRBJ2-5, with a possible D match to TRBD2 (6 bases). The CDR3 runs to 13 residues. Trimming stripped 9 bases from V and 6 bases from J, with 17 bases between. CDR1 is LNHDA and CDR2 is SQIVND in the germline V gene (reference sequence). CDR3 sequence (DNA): TGTGCCAGCAAACACTCCGGGAGTCAGACCCAGTACTTC. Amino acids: CASKHSGSQTQYF.

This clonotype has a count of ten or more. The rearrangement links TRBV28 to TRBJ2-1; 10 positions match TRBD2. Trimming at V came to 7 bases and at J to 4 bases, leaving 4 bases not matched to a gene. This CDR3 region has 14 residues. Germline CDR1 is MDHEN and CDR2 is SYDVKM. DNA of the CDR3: TGTGCCAGCACAATAGCGGGAGGTTACAATGAGCAGTTCTTC. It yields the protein CASTIAGGYNEQFF.

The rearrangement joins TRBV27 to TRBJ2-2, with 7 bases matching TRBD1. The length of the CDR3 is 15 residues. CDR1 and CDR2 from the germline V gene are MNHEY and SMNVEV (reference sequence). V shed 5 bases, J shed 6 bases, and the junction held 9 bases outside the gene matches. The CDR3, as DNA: TGTGCCAGCAGTCCTCGACAGGGACGGTCCGGGGAGCTGTTTTTT. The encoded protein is CASSPRQGRSGELFF.

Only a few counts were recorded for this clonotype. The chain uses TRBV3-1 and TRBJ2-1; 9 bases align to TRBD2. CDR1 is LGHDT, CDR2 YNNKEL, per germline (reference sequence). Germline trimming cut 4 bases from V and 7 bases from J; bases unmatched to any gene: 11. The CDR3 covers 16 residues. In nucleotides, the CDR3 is TGTGCCAGCAGCCCCTGGAATAGCGGGAGTCTTAATGAGCAGTTCTTC. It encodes CASSPWNSGSLNEQFF.

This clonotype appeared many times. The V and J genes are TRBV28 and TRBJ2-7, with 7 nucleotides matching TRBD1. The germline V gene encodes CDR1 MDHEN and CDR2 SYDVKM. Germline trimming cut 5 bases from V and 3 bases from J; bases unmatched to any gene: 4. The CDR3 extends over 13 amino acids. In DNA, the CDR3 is TGTGCCAGCAGTGACACAGGGGTCTACGAGCAGTACTTC. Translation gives CASSDTGVYEQYF.

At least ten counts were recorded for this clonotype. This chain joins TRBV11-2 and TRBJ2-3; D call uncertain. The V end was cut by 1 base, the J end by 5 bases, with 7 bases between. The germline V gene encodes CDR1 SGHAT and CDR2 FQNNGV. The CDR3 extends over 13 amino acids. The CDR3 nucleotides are TGTGCCAGCAGCTTAGGTCCCCAAGATACGCAGTATTTT. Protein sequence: CASSLGPQDTQYF.